This note documents a single TCR beta chain sequence. This entry belongs to a study of blood T cell repertoires in COVID-19. Germline V CDR1 and CDR2: ENHRY, SYGVKD. This CDR3 has 14 amino acids. Trimming pared 3 bases from V and 2 bases from J, leaving 11 bases between. Using immunoSEQ multiplex PCR, the repertoire was profiled, and TCRdb retains in-frame clones only, with some absent. The sample shows around 270,000 clones, around nine tenths of them seen only once. This sequence was found in a man in his forties with acute or convalescent COVID-19. The gene calls are TRBV10-3 and TRBJ2-7; D is perhaps TRBD1 (6 bases). The sample consisted of peripheral blood. The CDR3 loop reads CAISDLGQTYEQYF. CDR3 DNA: TGTGCCATCAGTGATCTCGGACAGACCTACGAGCAGTACTTC.